Listed below are T cell receptor beta chains from one sample, sequenced in a study of T cell responses to AZD1222 COVID-19 vaccine. The protocol was immunoSEQ multiplex PCR, while the TCRdb copy is restricted to in-frame clones and leaves out a portion. The sample has more than 95,000 clones; around 89% are singletons. The sample here was peripheral blood, taken on day 0 of AZD1222 vaccination. Receptors originate from an adult in good health. Each CDR3 is given with its conserved first and last residue. The D gene is left open where the match is weak. Where a row states a size, it is once, few, many or the class of an expanded clone; other rows omit it.

v_gene	d_gene	abundance	j_gene	CDR3nt	CDR3aa
TRBV11-2	NA	NA	TRBJ2-2	TGTGCCAGCAGCTCTCCGGCCGGGGAGCTGTTTTTT	CASSSPAGELFF
TRBV5-4	TRBD1	NA	TRBJ2-6	TGTGCCAGCGGACAGGGGACCTCCAGCTCTGGGGCCAACGTCCTGACTTTC	CASGQGTSSSGANVLTF
TRBV7-9	TRBD1	NA	TRBJ1-6	TGTGCCAGCAGCTTGGACAGGGGCAGGTTGAATTCACCCCTCCACTTT	CASSLDRGRLNSPLHF
TRBV29-1	NA	NA	TRBJ2-2	TGCAGCGTCGGTTATCGGGGCGATCCCGGGGAGCTGTTTTTT	CSVGYRGDPGELFF
TRBV20-1	NA	NA	TRBJ2-7	TGCAGTGTTGGCAGGCGCGAGCAGTACTTC	CSVGRREQYF
TRBV15	NA	NA	TRBJ2-7	TGTGCCACCAGCAGAGAGGGGGGATCCTACGAGCAGTACTTC	CATSREGGSYEQYF
TRBV5-1	NA	NA	TRBJ1-1	TGCGCCAGCAGGGTCACGGGAAACACTGAAGCTTTCTTT	CASRVTGNTEAFF
TRBV28	NA	NA	TRBJ1-4	TGTGCCAGCAGTTTGGTGGGGGTGGGGGAAAAACTGTTTTTT	CASSLVGVGEKLFF
TRBV5-6	TRBD1	NA	TRBJ2-1	TGTGCCAGCAGCGAAGGGACAGGGCGTAGCTCCTACAATGAGCAGTTCTTC	CASSEGTGRSSYNEQFF
TRBV11-2	NA	NA	TRBJ1-2	TGTGCCAGCAGCTTAGTCGCCAGGAGGGATGGCTACACCTTC	CASSLVARRDGYTF
TRBV5-1	NA	NA	TRBJ2-7	TGCGCCAGCAGTCTCGCGGGGGACACCTACGAGCAGTACTTC	CASSLAGDTYEQYF
TRBV7-6	TRBD2	NA	TRBJ2-1	TGTGCCAGCAGCCGACTAGCGGGTGCCTACAATGAGCAGTTCTTC	CASSRLAGAYNEQFF
TRBV7-9	TRBD1	NA	TRBJ2-5	TGTGCCAGCAGCTTAACAGGGGGTGAAGAGACCCAGTACTTC	CASSLTGGEETQYF
TRBV28	NA	once	TRBJ1-5	TGTGCCAGCAGTTTATGGCTGTCGGGGAGCGGTCAGCCCCAGCATTTT	CASSLWLSGSGQPQHF
TRBV28	NA	NA	TRBJ2-7	TGTGCCAGCAGGAACTACGAGCAGTACTTC	CASRNYEQYF
TRBV3-1/TRBV3-2	NA	NA	TRBJ2-2	TGTGCCAGCAGCCAAGTGAGCAACACCGGGGAGCTGTTTTTT	CASSQVSNTGELFF
TRBV10-1	NA	few	TRBJ1-1	TGCGCCAGCAGCCAGGACAGCAACACTGAAGCTTTCTTT	CASSQDSNTEAFF
TRBV27	NA	few	TRBJ2-2	TGTGCCAGAGAGGGACTTGCCACCGGGGAGCTGTTTTTT	CAREGLATGELFF
TRBV28	NA	NA	TRBJ1-2	TGTGCCTCCCGGCAGGGGCTGAACTATGGCTACACCTTC	CASRQGLNYGYTF
TRBV5-1	NA	few	TRBJ1-1	TGCGCCAGCAGCTCCTGGGGCAGGGGTGACACTGAAGCTTTCTTT	CASSSWGRGDTEAFF
TRBV27	TRBD2	NA	TRBJ2-2	TGTGCCAGCAGTCAGACTAGCGGGAGCGGGTACACCGGGGAGCTGTTTTTT	CASSQTSGSGYTGELFF
TRBV10-3	TRBD1	NA	TRBJ2-6	TGTGCCATCAGCTTACAGGGGGGAGGCTCTGGGGCCAACGTCCTGACTTTC	CAISLQGGGSGANVLTF
TRBV12-3/TRBV12-4	NA	few	TRBJ1-5	TGTGCCAGCAGTTTAGAGGGTCGGCAGCCCCAGCATTTT	CASSLEGRQPQHF
TRBV18	NA	NA	TRBJ2-7	TGTGCCAGCTCACAGGGGAACCGCGAGCAGTACTTC	CASSQGNREQYF
TRBV7-9	TRBD1	NA	TRBJ1-6	TGTGCCAGCAGACCTCGGGACAGTCTAAATTCACCCCTCCACTTT	CASRPRDSLNSPLHF
TRBV11-2	TRBD2	NA	TRBJ2-1	TGTGCCAGCAGCTTACAGGCCAGCGGGACGGTGGGTGAGCAGTTCTTC	CASSLQASGTVGEQFF
TRBV4-3	NA	NA	TRBJ2-7	TGCGCCAGCAGCCAAGATATCCGGAACGAGCAGTACTTC	CASSQDIRNEQYF
TRBV9	TRBD1	NA	TRBJ2-7	TGTGCCAGCAGCAAGGACAGGGATTCCTACGAGCAGTACTTC	CASSKDRDSYEQYF
TRBV4-2	TRBD1	few	TRBJ1-1	TGTGCCAGCAGCCAAGGACAGGGGGACGGTGAAGCTTTCTTT	CASSQGQGDGEAFF
TRBV28	NA	NA	TRBJ2-7	TGTGCCAGCAGACCTCTCTACCGGGACGGATCCTACGAGCAGTACTTC	CASRPLYRDGSYEQYF
TRBV7-2	TRBD2	once	TRBJ2-5	TGTGCCAGCAGCTTCCTAGCGGGAGGGCCCGGTTCGGAGACCCAGTACTTC	CASSFLAGGPGSETQYF
TRBV19	NA	NA	TRBJ2-7	TGTGCCAGTAGTATTCCTGGCGCCTACGAGCAGTACTTC	CASSIPGAYEQYF
TRBV3-1/TRBV3-2	NA	NA	TRBJ2-2	TGTGCCAGCAGCCAAGTACAAAACACCGGGGAGCTGTTTTTT	CASSQVQNTGELFF
TRBV3-1/TRBV3-2	NA	NA	TRBJ2-7	TGTGCCAGCAGCCAAGCTACCTACGAGCAGTACTTC	CASSQATYEQYF
TRBV9	NA	NA	TRBJ1-6	TGTGCCAGCAGCCCTTCACAGAATTCACCCCTCCACTTT	CASSPSQNSPLHF
TRBV4-1	TRBD2	NA	TRBJ2-1	TGCGCCAGCAGCCAAGAGGCGGGGGGGCATTACAATGAGCAGTTCTTC	CASSQEAGGHYNEQFF
TRBV3-1/TRBV3-2	NA	NA	TRBJ2-2	TGTGCCAGCAGCCAAGTCGGGACCAGCTGGGGCGGGGAGCTGTTTTTT	CASSQVGTSWGGELFF
TRBV11-2	NA	NA	TRBJ1-2	TGTGCCAGCAGCTTAGATGACTGGGCGTCTAACTATGGCTACACCTTC	CASSLDDWASNYGYTF
TRBV3-1/TRBV3-2	NA	NA	TRBJ1-5	TGTGCCAGCAGCTATCGGGGAGAGCCCCAGCATTTT	CASSYRGEPQHF
TRBV5-6	NA	NA	TRBJ1-5	TGTGCCAGCAGCTTGGTCCTCGCTAGCAATCAGCCCCAGCATTTT	CASSLVLASNQPQHF
TRBV12-3/TRBV12-4	NA	NA	TRBJ2-1	TGTGCCAGCAGTTTTTGGGATGAGCAGTTCTTC	CASSFWDEQFF
TRBV10-1	NA	once	TRBJ2-1	TGCGCCAGCACTCGTTTGGGCGGCCATTTATGCCCCTACAATGAGCAGTTCTTC	CASTRLGGHLCPYNEQFF
TRBV5-1	TRBD1	NA	TRBJ2-7	TGCGCCAGCAGCGGCGGGACAGGTCCCAACGAGCAGTACTTC	CASSGGTGPNEQYF
TRBV6-2/TRBV6-3	NA	NA	TRBJ2-7	TGTGCCAGCAGTACCCAATTTTCCTACGAGCAGTACTTC	CASSTQFSYEQYF
TRBV27	TRBD1	NA	TRBJ1-2	TGTGCCAGCAGTCCGGGACAGGGCTTTGGCTACACCTTC	CASSPGQGFGYTF
TRBV27	TRBD1	NA	TRBJ1-2	TGTGCCAGCAGTTTATTGACAGGGGGGGATGGCTACACCTTC	CASSLLTGGDGYTF
TRBV10-3	NA	NA	TRBJ2-1	TGTGCCATCAGTGAGATTGGGGCCGACGATGAGCAGTTCTTC	CAISEIGADDEQFF
TRBV6-5	NA	NA	TRBJ1-2	TGTGCCAGCAGTTACTCGGGGGGAGATGGCTACACCTTC	CASSYSGGDGYTF
TRBV28	NA	once	TRBJ1-6	TGTGCCAGCAGTTTATTTCCCCCCAATAATGATTCACCCCTCCACTTT	CASSLFPPNNDSPLHF
TRBV28	NA	NA	TRBJ2-4	TGTGCCAGCAGTCCCTCCACAGGCGGAATAGCCAAAAACATTCAGTACTTC	CASSPSTGGIAKNIQYF
TRBV27	NA	once	TRBJ1-6	TGTGCCAGCGGACCTTATAATTCACCCCTCCACTTT	CASGPYNSPLHF
TRBV18	NA	NA	TRBJ1-1	TGTGCCAGCTCACCATCGGGAATAAACACTGAAGCTTTCTTT	CASSPSGINTEAFF
TRBV5-1	TRBD1	NA	TRBJ1-2	TGCGCCAGCAGCTTGGAAGGAGGGGGCGCTTTCGGTGGCTACACCTTC	CASSLEGGGAFGGYTF
TRBV5-8	NA	NA	TRBJ1-2	TGTGCCAGCAGCTCCTCATACAGGGCCTATGGCTACACCTTC	CASSSSYRAYGYTF
TRBV27	NA	once	TRBJ1-3	TGTGCCAGCAGCACCCGTTCGGGGGCCAACCCCATATATTTT	CASSTRSGANPIYF
TRBV6-2/TRBV6-3	TRBD2	NA	TRBJ2-1	TGTGCCAGCAGTTACTCGATGCCTAGCGGGAAGGTTTTCCATGAGCAGTTCTTC	CASSYSMPSGKVFHEQFF
TRBV10-1	NA	NA	TRBJ1-1	TGCGCCAGAGGGATGGGGGAGGGAAACACTGAAGCTTTCTTT	CARGMGEGNTEAFF
TRBV2	NA	NA	TRBJ1-3	TGTGCCAGCGTTCCGACAGCGGGAGGAAACACCATATATTTT	CASVPTAGGNTIYF